This entry describes one T cell receptor beta chain. Its antigen is still unknown. The treatment was: roughly 19 received Ad26.COV2.S at low or high dose, single or two shots; several received placebo; per-sample allocation not given. Sampling was performed 63 days after the first vaccine or placebo injection. This CDR3 comprises 14 residues. CDR1 MNHNS and CDR2 SASEGT come from the germline V gene. V gave up 5 bases and J gave up 0 bases, with 7 bases separating them. The assay was immunoSEQ multiplex PCR, and TCRdb's table has in-frame clones only and misses some. The sample has roughly 460,000 clones; roughly nine tenths are singletons. This entry is derived from a study of Ad26.COV2.S vaccination and SARS-CoV-2 variants. Study-level results: Spike-specific TCR breadth was greater in vaccine than placebo recipients.

The chain is built from TRBV6-1 and TRBJ1-4; D unresolved. This specimen consisted of peripheral blood, obtained in a trial of Ad26.COV2.S vaccine versus placebo. The sequence derives from a person aged 18-60 years who received the Ad26.COV2.S COVID-19 vaccine or a placebo. This CDR3 is CASSLGATNEKLFF. The CDR3 nucleotides read TGTGCCAGCAGTCTAGGTGCAACTAATGAAAAACTGTTTTTT.